The 16 T cell receptor beta chains presented below share a single source sample, sequenced in a study of cytomegalovirus exposure and HLA in healthy donors. PCR used 60 Vbeta primers and 13 Jbeta primers. The table came from immunoSEQ multiplex PCR; TCRdb's copy has only in-frame clones and leaves some out. Altogether about 200,000 clones are present, around 85% being singletons, with the ten largest covering about 1.8%. The source material was PBMCs. These TCRs come from a man aged 50 to 59 in good health and CMV-seronegative.

The genes are TRBV19 and TRBJ2-2; D call uncertain. CDR1 is LNHDA and CDR2 is SQIVND in the germline V gene (reference sequence). The CDR3 has 13 amino acids. Between the trimmed V and J ends, which lost 3 bases and 8 bases, there was a span of 10 bases. The CDR3 sequence: CASSILVAGELFF. CDR3 bases: TGTGCCAGTAGTATCCTAGTAGCTGGGGAGCTGTTTTTT.

The sample holds a few counts of this clone. This chain connects TRBV19 to TRBJ2-5; the match to TRBD2 covers 10 bases. J gave up 5 bases and V 7 bases, and 7 bases lay outside the gene matches. The CDR3 sequence is 14 residues long. From germline, CDR1 is LNHDA and CDR2 SQIVND (reference sequence). As DNA, the CDR3 is TGTGCCAGTACCCTAGCGGGAGACCGGGAGACCCAGTACTTC. Translated, it gives CASTLAGDRETQYF.

This rearrangement joins TRBV11-3 to TRBJ2-1, with D hard to call. V was clipped by 5 bases and J by 9 bases, with 14 bases between them. The germline gives CDR1 SGHNT, CDR2 YENEEA. This CDR3 has 13 amino acids. DNA for the CDR3: TGTGCCAGCAGCCCAGGTCCTGGTGGTGAGCAGTTCTTC. As protein: CASSPGPGGEQFF.

CDR3 bases: TGTGCCAGCAGCACTAGCGGGAGGGCGGATGAGCAGTTCTTC. Amino acid sequence: CASSTSGRADEQFF. The chain uses TRBV11-3 and TRBJ2-1, with 13 bases matching TRBD2. CDR3 size: 14 residues. Trimming removed 5 bases from V and 8 bases from J; junction bases left unmatched: 3. Germline V gene data show CDR1 as SGHNT and CDR2 as YENEEA.

The chain carries TRBV5-4 and TRBJ1-2; D is undetermined. The CDR3 consists of 13 residues. Deletions cut 3 bases from V and 4 bases from J, with 10 bases between. Looked up from germline, CDR1 is SGHNT and CDR2 is YYREEE (reference sequence). CDR3 sequence: CASSSKASYGYTF. The CDR3 region has the DNA TGTGCCAGCAGCTCCAAGGCTAGCTATGGCTACACCTTC.

This chain joins TRBV19 and TRBJ1-1, with unresolved D. Trimming removed 3 bases at V and 11 bases at J, with 16 bases between. The CDR3 covers 13 residues. Germline values: CDR1 LNHDA, CDR2 SQIVND (reference sequence). The CDR3 loop reads CASSIKVRLEAFF. As DNA, the CDR3 is TGTGCCAGTAGTATTAAGGTGAGGTTAGAGGCTTTCTTT. Complete variable domain (other parts from reference TRBV19 and TRBJ1-1): DGGITQSPKYLFRKEGQNVTLSCEQNLNHDAMYWYRQDPGQGLRLIYYSQIVNDFQKGDIAEGYSVSREKKESFPLTVTSAQKNPTAFYLCASSIKVRLEAFFGQGTRLTVV.

In its sample, this clone was seen once. The chain recombines TRBV25-1 with TRBJ1-2; D unclear. CDR1 is MGHDK, CDR2 SYGVNS, per germline. This CDR3 has 13 residues. Trimming pared 4 bases from V and 2 bases from J, leaving 8 bases between. The CDR3 loop reads CASSAPSNYGYTF. The CDR3 region has the DNA TGTGCCAGCAGTGCCCCTTCCAACTATGGCTACACCTTC.

The chain couples TRBV2 to TRBJ2-7; no definite D call. Per germline, CDR1 SNHLY and CDR2 FYNNEI. The CDR3 runs 16 residues. V gave up 5 bases and J gave up 1 base, with 18 bases separating them. The CDR3 bases are TGTGCCAGCAGTATAGGTTACTGGGCCGAGTCCTACGAGCAGTACTTC. Its translation is CASSIGYWAESYEQYF. The full variable domain, in which reference TRBV2 and TRBJ2-7 provide the parts outside the CDR3, is EPEVTQTPSHQVTQMGQEVILRCVPISNHLYFYWYRQILGQKVEFLVSFYNNEISEKSEIFDDQFSVERPDGSNFTLKIRSTKLEDSAMYFCASSIGYWAESYEQYFGPGTRLTVT.

The chain carries TRBV11-3 and TRBJ2-5; 11 bases align to TRBD1. This CDR3 has 15 amino acids. Germline values: CDR1 SGHNT, CDR2 YENEEA. The ends lost 6 bases at V and 1 base at J; junction bases unmatched: 4. In DNA form, the CDR3 reads TGTGCCAGCAGTCGGACAGGGGGCCTCCAAGAGACCCAGTACTTC. Residues: CASSRTGGLQETQYF.

This chain joins TRBV18 and TRBJ2-1, with 9 bases matching TRBD2. With 4 bases clipped from V and 3 bases from J, the junction kept 1 base outside the gene matches. Germline CDR1 and CDR2: KGHSH and LQKENI. The CDR3 extends over 14 amino acids. In DNA, the CDR3 is TGTGCCAGCTCACGGACTAGCGACTACAATGAGCAGTTCTTC. It specifies CASSRTSDYNEQFF.

V and J are TRBV5-1 and TRBJ2-2; 7 bases align to TRBD1. This CDR3 spans 15 amino acids. V gave up 3 bases and J gave up 2 bases; unmatched junction bases: 4. Per the germline V gene, CDR1 is SGHRS and CDR2 is YFSETQ. The CDR3 DNA is TGCGCCAGCAGCTACCAGGGGGACAACACCGGGGAGCTGTTTTTT. Protein: CASSYQGDNTGELFF.

The V gene is TRBV11-3, the J gene TRBJ2-1; D unresolved. Trimming stripped 6 bases from V and 5 bases from J, with 5 bases between. CDR1 and CDR2 (germline): SGHNT, YENEEA. CDR3 size: 11 residues. CDR3 in DNA: TGTGCCAGCAGAGCCGACAATGAGCAGTTCTTC. Amino acids: CASRADNEQFF.

V is TRBV10-3 and J is TRBJ2-7; a weak D match, TRBD2 (6 bases). Trimming left V 1 base short and J 3 bases short, with 13 bases between. Germline V gene sequence: CDR1 ENHRY, CDR2 SYGVKD. The CDR3 is 15 amino acids. The CDR3 region is CAISEYIGGIYEQYF. Here the CDR3 DNA reads TGTGCCATCAGTGAGTATATCGGAGGGATCTACGAGCAGTACTTC.

The CDR3 bases are TGTGCCAGCAGTTCCGGGACAGAGAACACCGGGGAGCTGTTTTTT. Protein product: CASSSGTENTGELFF. The chain couples TRBV2 to TRBJ2-2; 7 nucleotides align to TRBD1. Germline assignment: CDR1 SNHLY and CDR2 FYNNEI. Unmatched junction bases numbered 4, after V lost 5 bases and J lost 1 base. This CDR3 is 15 amino acids long.

CDR3 amino acids: CASSSQGPEQYF. The CDR3 DNA is TGTGCCAGCAGTTCACAGGGTCCCGAGCAGTACTTC. The rearrangement uses TRBV28 and TRBJ2-7; D possibly corresponds to TRBD1 (6 bases). Germline V CDR1 and CDR2: MDHEN, SYDVKM. Trimming took 4 bases from V and 6 from J, leaving 10 bases between them. The CDR3 covers 12 residues. The full variable domain, its missing parts supplied by reference TRBV28 and TRBJ2-7, is DVKVTQSSRYLVKRTGEKVFLECVQDMDHENMFWYRQDPGLGLRLIYFSYDVKMKEKGDIPEGYSVSREKKERFSLILESASTNQTSMYLCASSSQGPEQYFGPGTRLTVT.

The chain has TRBV5-1 and TRBJ2-7, with D maybe TRBD2 (6 bases). Trimming took off 4 bases at V and 7 bases at J, with 18 bases between the two ends. Germline V CDR1 and CDR2: SGHRS, YFSETQ. CDR3 size: 14 residues. The DNA for the CDR3 is TGCGCCAGCAGCATCGGTTTTCTTGGGGGGGAGCAGTACTTC. It yields the protein CASSIGFLGGEQYF.